The next 12 T cell receptor beta chains were all read from a single sample in a study of T cells in Graves' hyperthyroidism and ophthalmopathy. Amplification of TCR beta CDR3 regions was performed using RNA transcripts as template. Using the HTBI primer set, a first-round RT-PCR was run on the TCR CDR3. TCRdb re-called the multiplex PCR reads through MiXCR, storing one row per CDR3 protein. Of approximately 600,000 distinct CDR3 sequences listed, approximately 13% are singletons. Sequenced input: blood. These TCRs come from a woman aged 25 to 39 with Graves' hyperthyroidism that later progressed to Graves' ophthalmopathy.

This clonotype was detected ten times or more. As DNA, the CDR3 is TGTGCCACCAGTGATCCCTCCTCTGGGGCCAACGTCCTGACTTTC. As protein: CATSDPSSGANVLTF. J is TRBJ2-6 and V is TRBV24-1; D call uncertain. The CDR3 is made up of 15 amino acids. CDR1 and CDR2 from the germline V gene are KGHDR and SFDVKD. Trimming cost V 3 bases and J 0 bases, with 5 bases left between them.

The chain employs TRBV5-1 and TRBJ2-5; TRBD2 agrees at 14 bases. This CDR3 comprises 16 residues. Germline values: CDR1 SGHRS, CDR2 YFSETQ. V dropped 2 bases and J dropped 4; count of bases not matched to a gene: 4. CDR3 residues: CASSFGLAGGGETQYF. CDR3 coding DNA: TGCGCCAGCAGCTTTGGACTAGCGGGAGGCGGAGAGACCCAGTACTTC. Full variable domain (rest looked up from reference TRBV5-1 and TRBJ2-5): KAGVTQTPRYLIKTRGQQVTLSCSPISGHRSVSWYQQTPGQGLQFLFEYFSETQRNKGNFPGRFSGRQFSNSRSEMNVSTLELGDSALYLCASSFGLAGGGETQYFGPGTRLLVL.

This chain joins TRBV5-6 and TRBJ2-7; D call uncertain. Germline V gene sequence: CDR1 SGHDT, CDR2 YYEEEE. The CDR3 spans 13 residues. V was shortened by 0 bases and J by 3 bases, with 7 bases between the two germline ends. CDR3 region: CASSLAEHYEQYF. The CDR3 coding sequence is TGTGCCAGCAGCTTGGCCGAGCACTACGAGCAGTACTTC.

The genes are TRBV6-1 and TRBJ2-2; D unresolved. Trimming took 6 bases from V and 8 from J, leaving 7 bases between them. CDR1 and CDR2 from the germline V gene are MNHNS and SASEGT. The CDR3 is 11 amino acids. CDR3 region: CASRQLGELFF. The DNA of the CDR3 is TGTGCCAGCAGACAACTTGGGGAGCTGTTTTTT.

At least ten counts were recorded for this clonotype. CDR3 residues: CASSGTVSGNTIYF. CDR3 DNA sequence: TGTGCCAGCAGTGGCACAGTCTCTGGAAACACCATATATTTT. This chain links TRBV6-1 with TRBJ1-3; no clear D. Germline V gives CDR1 MNHNS, CDR2 SASEGT. Trimming removed 4 bases from V and 0 bases from J, with 7 bases in between. The CDR3 loop spans 14 amino acids.

Here the CDR3 DNA reads TGTGCCAGCAGATCAGCCCTCTTTTACGAGCAGTACTTC. This sequence encodes CASRSALFYEQYF. The V and J genes are TRBV6-1 and TRBJ2-7; D is uncertain. V was clipped by 6 bases and J by 4 bases, with 13 bases between them. The CDR3 extends over 13 amino acids. CDR1 is MNHNS and CDR2 is SASEGT in the germline V gene.

The chain joins TRBV9 to TRBJ2-5; 11 bases agree with TRBD1. After removal of 4 bases from V and 4 bases from J, the junction contained 9 bases not matched to a gene. This CDR3 has 16 residues. The germline V gene has CDR1 SGDLS and CDR2 YYNGEE. The CDR3 DNA follows: TGTGCCAGCAGCTCTCGGACAGGGGGCGAGGGAGAGACCCAGTACTTC. Its translation: CASSSRTGGEGETQYF.

J is TRBJ2-7 and V is TRBV7-9, with D perhaps being TRBD1 or TRBD2 (6 bases each). V gave up 1 base and J gave up 4 bases, with 17 bases separating them. The germline gives CDR1 SEHNR, CDR2 FQNEAQ (reference sequence). The CDR3 is 16 residues long. The CDR3 region is CASSLGGAGTGYEQYF. The CDR3 coding sequence is TGTGCCAGCAGCTTAGGGGGGGCAGGCACTGGTTACGAGCAGTACTTC.

This clonotype was seen ten or more times. V and J are TRBV28 and TRBJ1-4; D call uncertain. The CDR3 covers 17 residues. The ends were cut back, 6 bases at V and 0 bases at J, with 17 bases in the middle. Germline CDR1 MDHEN, CDR2 SYDVKM. CDR3 DNA: TGTGCCAGCAGCTTTCAGGAGTGGACGGCAACTAATGAAAAACTGTTTTTT. Translated: CASSFQEWTATNEKLFF.

This clonotype came up many times. The gene calls are TRBV4-3 and TRBJ2-7; 9 nucleotides line up with TRBD1. There are 15 residues in the CDR3. The V gene end was trimmed by 1 base and the J gene end by 4 bases; junction bases not matched to a gene: 5. Per the germline V gene, CDR1 is LGHNA and CDR2 is YSLEER. The CDR3 loop reads CASSQAGTGRYEQYF. CDR3 bases: TGCGCCAGCAGCCAAGCAGGGACAGGGCGGTACGAGCAGTACTTC.

This clonotype has a count of ten or more. The CDR3 loop is CASSLRRQGRAKNIQYF. CDR3 DNA sequence: TGTGCCAGCAGCTTGCGGCGACAGGGGCGAGCCAAAAACATTCAGTACTTC. This chain links TRBV7-2 with TRBJ2-4, with 8 bases aligning to TRBD1. J was trimmed by 0 bases and V by 3 bases; bases with no gene match: 7. The length of the CDR3 is 17 residues. Germline-derived CDR1 and CDR2 are SGHTA and FQGNSA. Looking up the rest from reference TRBV7-2 and TRBJ2-4 gives the full variable domain: GAGVSQSPSNKVTEKGKDVELRCDPISGHTALYWYRQSLGQGLEFLIYFQGNSAPDKSGLPSDRFSAERTGGSVSTLTIQRTQQEDSAVYLCASSLRRQGRAKNIQYFGAGTRLSVL.

This clonotype was counted between two and nine times. The V call is TRBV12-5, the J call TRBJ1-5; no firm D call. The germline V gene has CDR1 LGHNT and CDR2 FRNRAP. The CDR3 is 14 residues long. V was shortened by 1 base and J by 4 bases, with 8 bases between the two germline ends. CDR3 sequence reads: CASGLGTGNQPQHF. CDR3 DNA: TGTGCTAGTGGTTTGGGGACGGGGAATCAGCCCCAGCATTTT.